The 10 T cell receptor beta chains below come from one sample, sequenced in a study of HIV-infected patients and healthy controls. Reverse transcription used around 480 ng RNA and constant-region primers for alpha and beta. Separate chain-specific third strand synthesis with multiplexing indices produced the alpha and beta libraries. TCRdb processed the 5' RACE reads anew with MiXCR; each CDR3 protein has one entry. The sample yields 15,000 to 20,000 distinct CDR3 sequences, approximately 7.7% seen once. Follow-up blood was drawn about 14 weeks, roughly three months, after antiretroviral therapy began. The repertoire came from unfractionated whole blood and reflected all unsorted peripheral T cells. The starting material was blood, obtained during antiretroviral therapy. The receptors derive from an adult with HIV infection.

A few counts support this clonotype. V is TRBV27 and J is TRBJ1-1, with 7 bases identical to TRBD1. The germline V gene has CDR1 MNHEY and CDR2 SMNVEV (reference sequence). V gave up 8 bases and J gave up 6 bases; unmatched junction bases: 15. The CDR3 is 15 amino acids. CDR3 region: CASLARGRGWPEAFF. The CDR3 nucleotides read TGTGCCAGCCTGGCGAGGGGGCGGGGGTGGCCTGAAGCTTTCTTT.

This clonotype has ten or more counts. V is TRBV20-1 and J is TRBJ1-5; the match to TRBD1 covers 7 bases. The CDR3 has 15 residues. Germline loops: CDR1 DFQATT, CDR2 SNEGSKA (reference sequence). With 1 base clipped from V and 6 bases from J, the junction kept 9 bases outside the gene matches. The CDR3 protein is CSARGRQGRRQPQHF. Written as DNA, the CDR3 is TGCAGTGCTAGAGGGAGACAGGGCCGTCGTCAGCCCCAGCATTTT.

This clonotype was seen repeatedly, ten times or more. This chain uses TRBV28 with TRBJ1-5; perhaps TRBD1 as D (6 bases). V was shortened by 6 bases and J by 5 bases, with 14 bases between the two germline ends. The CDR3 loop spans 14 amino acids. Germline V CDR1 and CDR2: MDHEN, SYDVKM. CDR3 DNA sequence: TGTGCCAGCAGCAGGACAGATCAATATCAGCCCCAGCATTTT. Its protein product is CASSRTDQYQPQHF.

This clonotype was recorded many times. The chain uses TRBV30 and TRBJ1-2; no firm D call. Trimming shortened V by 0 bases and J by 6 bases, and 14 bases separated the two germline ends. CDR3 length: 14 residues. Germline CDR1 and CDR2: GTSNPN and SVGIG (reference sequence). The CDR3 DNA sequence: TGTGCCTGGAGTGTTGGCCAAAGCAGGAATGGCTACACCTTC. Its protein product is CAWSVGQSRNGYTF.

This clonotype was observed at least ten times. The chain couples TRBV10-3 to TRBJ2-2; D might be TRBD1 or TRBD2, each matching 6 bases. The length of the CDR3 is 17 residues. V lost 7 bases to trimming and J lost 4 bases, with 22 bases between them. The V gene's germline CDR1 is ENHRY and CDR2 SYGVKD. The CDR3 spells CAIMRDNTRLGTGELFF. CDR3 bases: TGTGCCATCATGCGGGACAACACCCGTCTCGGCACCGGGGAGCTGTTTTTT.

This clonotype was found a few times. This chain links TRBV7-8 with TRBJ2-3; D is perhaps TRBD1 or TRBD2 (5 bases each). CDR1 and CDR2 (germline): SGHVS, FQNEAQ. V lost 7 bases and J 2 bases, leaving 16 bases between the germline ends. The CDR3 sequence is 15 residues long. The CDR3 here is CASTVDGAITDTQYF. The CDR3 nucleotides read TGTGCCAGCACCGTAGACGGGGCGATCACAGATACGCAGTATTTT.

This clonotype was observed at least ten times. The chain recombines TRBV10-3 with TRBJ2-2, with D tentatively TRBD2 (5 bases). The germline V and J ends were trimmed by 3 bases and 6 bases, with 11 bases remaining between them. This CDR3 contains 14 residues. The V gene's germline CDR1 is ENHRY and CDR2 SYGVKD. The CDR3 DNA follows: TGTGCCATCAGTGACCCTAAACTAGCCGGGGAGCTGTTTTTT. Residues: CAISDPKLAGELFF.

The rearrangement links TRBV11-2 to TRBJ1-5; D not resolved. Deletions cut 1 base from V and 11 bases from J, with 12 bases between. Germline lookup yields CDR1 SGHAT and CDR2 FQNNGV. This CDR3 comprises 13 residues. CDR3 sequence reads: CASSLVVGSAQHF. The DNA for the CDR3 is TGTGCCAGCAGCTTAGTTGTCGGGTCGGCCCAGCATTTT.

In its sample, this clonotype was seen many times. The chain couples TRBV6-5 to TRBJ1-2; D unresolved. Germline V gene sequence: CDR1 MNHEY, CDR2 SVGAGI. CDR3 length: 15 amino acids. Deletions cut 4 bases from V and 2 bases from J, with 14 bases between. Here the CDR3 reads CASSLSTATNYGYTF. The CDR3 DNA reads TGTGCCAGCAGTTTGTCGACGGCCACAAACTATGGCTACACCTTC.

This clonotype occurred many times. The rearrangement links TRBV3-1 to TRBJ2-3; weak D call: TRBD2 (6 bases). The CDR3 covers 15 residues. Trimming removed 6 bases from V and 4 bases from J, with 17 bases in between. Germline CDR1 and CDR2: LGHDT and YNNKEL (reference sequence). CDR3 region: CASRSGTGGADTQYF. CDR3 sequence (DNA): TGTGCCAGCAGATCCGGGACTGGGGGAGCAGATACGCAGTATTTT.